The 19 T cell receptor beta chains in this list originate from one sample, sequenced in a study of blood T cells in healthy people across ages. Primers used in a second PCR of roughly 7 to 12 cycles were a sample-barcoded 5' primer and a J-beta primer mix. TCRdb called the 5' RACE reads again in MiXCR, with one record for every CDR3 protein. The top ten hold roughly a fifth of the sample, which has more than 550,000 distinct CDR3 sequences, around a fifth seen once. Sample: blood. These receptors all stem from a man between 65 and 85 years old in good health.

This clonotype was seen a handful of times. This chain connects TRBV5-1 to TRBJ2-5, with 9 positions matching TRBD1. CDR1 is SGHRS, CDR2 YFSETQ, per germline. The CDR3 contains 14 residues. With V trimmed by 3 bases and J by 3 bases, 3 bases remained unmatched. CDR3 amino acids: CASSYRTGEETQYF. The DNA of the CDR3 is TGCGCCAGCAGCTACAGGACAGGGGAAGAGACCCAGTACTTC. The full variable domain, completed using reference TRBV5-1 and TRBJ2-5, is KAGVTQTPRYLIKTRGQQVTLSCSPISGHRSVSWYQQTPGQGLQFLFEYFSETQRNKGNFPGRFSGRQFSNSRSEMNVSTLELGDSALYLCASSYRTGEETQYFGPGTRLLVL.

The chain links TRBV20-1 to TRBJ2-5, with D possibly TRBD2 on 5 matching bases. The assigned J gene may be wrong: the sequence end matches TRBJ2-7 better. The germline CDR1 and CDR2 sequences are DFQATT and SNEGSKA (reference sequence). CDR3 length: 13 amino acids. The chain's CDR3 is CSVRGLQGREQYF. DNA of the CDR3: TGCAGTGTTCGCGGACTCCAAGGGCGCGAGCAGTACTTC.

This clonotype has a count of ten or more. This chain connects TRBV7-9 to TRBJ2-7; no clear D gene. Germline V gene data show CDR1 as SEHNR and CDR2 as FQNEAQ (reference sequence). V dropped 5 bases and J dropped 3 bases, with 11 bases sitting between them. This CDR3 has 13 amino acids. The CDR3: CASSLVGGYEQYV. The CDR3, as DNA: TGTGCCAGCAGCCTCGTAGGTGGCTACGAGCAGTACGTC.

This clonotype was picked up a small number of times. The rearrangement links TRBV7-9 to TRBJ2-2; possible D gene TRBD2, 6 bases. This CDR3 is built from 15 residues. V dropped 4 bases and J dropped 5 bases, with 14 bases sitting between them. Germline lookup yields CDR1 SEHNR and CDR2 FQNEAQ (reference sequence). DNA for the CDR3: TGTGCCAGCAGCTCCGCGGGCGGGGCTACCGGGGAGCTGTTTTTT. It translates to CASSSAGGATGELFF.

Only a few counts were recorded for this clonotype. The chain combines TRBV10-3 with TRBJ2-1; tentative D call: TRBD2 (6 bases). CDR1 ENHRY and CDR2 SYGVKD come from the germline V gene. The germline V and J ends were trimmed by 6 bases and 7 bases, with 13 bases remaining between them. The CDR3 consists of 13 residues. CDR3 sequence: CAIRASAGNEQFF. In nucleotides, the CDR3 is TGTGCCATCAGGGCTAGCGCAGGGAATGAGCAGTTCTTC.

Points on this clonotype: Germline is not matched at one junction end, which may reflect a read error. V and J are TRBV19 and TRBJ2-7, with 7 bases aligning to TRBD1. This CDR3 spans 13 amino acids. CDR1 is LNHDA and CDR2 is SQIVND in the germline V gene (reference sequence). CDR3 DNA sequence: TGTGCCAGTAACGGGACAGTATCCTCCGAGCAGTACTTC. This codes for CASNGTVSSEQYF.

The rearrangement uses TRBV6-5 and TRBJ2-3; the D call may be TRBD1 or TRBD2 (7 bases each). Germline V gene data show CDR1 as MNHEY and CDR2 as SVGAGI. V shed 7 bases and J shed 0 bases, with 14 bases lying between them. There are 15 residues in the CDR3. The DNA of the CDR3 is TGTGCCAGCAATCAGGGGGGGTTGAGCACAGATACGCAGTATTTT. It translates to CASNQGGLSTDTQYF.

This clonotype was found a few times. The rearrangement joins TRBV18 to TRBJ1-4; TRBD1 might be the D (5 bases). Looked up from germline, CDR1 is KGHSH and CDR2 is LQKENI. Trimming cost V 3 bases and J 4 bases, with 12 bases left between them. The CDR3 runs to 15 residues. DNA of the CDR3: TGTGCCAGCTCACCCCAACTGGGGCTTAATGAAAAACTGTTTTTT. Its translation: CASSPQLGLNEKLFF.

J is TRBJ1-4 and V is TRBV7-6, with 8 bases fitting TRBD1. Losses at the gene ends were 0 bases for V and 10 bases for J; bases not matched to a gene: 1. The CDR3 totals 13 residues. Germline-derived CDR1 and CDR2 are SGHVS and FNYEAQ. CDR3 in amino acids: CASSLAQGGKLFF. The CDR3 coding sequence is TGTGCCAGCAGCTTAGCACAGGGGGGAAAACTGTTTTTT.

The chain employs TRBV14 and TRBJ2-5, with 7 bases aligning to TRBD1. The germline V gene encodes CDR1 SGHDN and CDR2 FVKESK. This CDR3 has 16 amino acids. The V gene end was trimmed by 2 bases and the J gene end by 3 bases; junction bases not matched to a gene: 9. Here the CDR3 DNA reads TGTGCCAGCAGCCAATTAAGGACAGGTTTGAAAGAGACCCAGTACTTC. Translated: CASSQLRTGLKETQYF.

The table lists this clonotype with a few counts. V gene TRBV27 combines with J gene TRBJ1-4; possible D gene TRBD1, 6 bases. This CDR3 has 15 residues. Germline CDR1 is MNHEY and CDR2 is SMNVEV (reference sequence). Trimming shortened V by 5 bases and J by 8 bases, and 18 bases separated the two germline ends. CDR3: CASSVPGAKREKLFF. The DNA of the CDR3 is TGTGCCAGCAGTGTCCCGGGGGCAAAGCGGGAAAAACTGTTTTTT.

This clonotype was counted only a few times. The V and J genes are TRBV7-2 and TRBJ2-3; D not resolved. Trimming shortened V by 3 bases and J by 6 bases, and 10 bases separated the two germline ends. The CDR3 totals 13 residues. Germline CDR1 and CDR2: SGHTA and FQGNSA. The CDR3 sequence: CASSFAHGDTQYF. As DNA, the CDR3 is TGTGCCAGCAGCTTCGCCCACGGGGATACGCAGTATTTT.

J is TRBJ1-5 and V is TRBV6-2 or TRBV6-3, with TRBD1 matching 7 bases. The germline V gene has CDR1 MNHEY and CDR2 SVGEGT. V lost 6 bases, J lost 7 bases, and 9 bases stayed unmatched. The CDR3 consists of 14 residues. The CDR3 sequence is CASRPTGRDQPQHF. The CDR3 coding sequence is TGTGCCAGCAGACCGACAGGGAGGGACCAGCCCCAGCATTTT.

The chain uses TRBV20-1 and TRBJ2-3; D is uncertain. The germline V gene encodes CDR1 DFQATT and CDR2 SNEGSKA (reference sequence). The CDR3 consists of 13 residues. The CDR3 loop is CSLFGLGTDTQYF. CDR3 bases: TGCAGCCTCTTTGGGTTGGGCACAGATACGCAGTATTTT.

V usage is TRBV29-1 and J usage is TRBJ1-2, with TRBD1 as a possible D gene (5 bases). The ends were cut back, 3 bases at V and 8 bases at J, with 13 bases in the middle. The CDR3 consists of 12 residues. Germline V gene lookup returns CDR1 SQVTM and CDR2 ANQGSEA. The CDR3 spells CSVDAGSGGYTF. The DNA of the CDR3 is TGCAGCGTTGACGCAGGGTCTGGCGGCTACACCTTC.

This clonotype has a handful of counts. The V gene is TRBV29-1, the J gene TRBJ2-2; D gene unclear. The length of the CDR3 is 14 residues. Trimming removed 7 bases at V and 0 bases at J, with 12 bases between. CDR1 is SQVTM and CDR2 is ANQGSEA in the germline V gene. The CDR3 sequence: CSAGSRANTGELFF. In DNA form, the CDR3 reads TGCAGCGCTGGGTCCCGCGCGAACACCGGGGAGCTGTTTTTT.

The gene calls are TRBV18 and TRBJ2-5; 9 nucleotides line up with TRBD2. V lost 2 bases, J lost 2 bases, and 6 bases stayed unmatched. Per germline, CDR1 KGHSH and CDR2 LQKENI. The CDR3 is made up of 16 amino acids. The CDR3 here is CASSPSAGGRQETQYF. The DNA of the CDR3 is TGTGCCAGCTCACCATCGGCGGGAGGGCGTCAAGAGACCCAGTACTTC.

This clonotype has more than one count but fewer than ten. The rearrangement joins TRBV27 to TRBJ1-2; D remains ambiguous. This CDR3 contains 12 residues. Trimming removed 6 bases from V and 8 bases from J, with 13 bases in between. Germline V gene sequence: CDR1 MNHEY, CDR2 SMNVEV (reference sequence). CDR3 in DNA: TGTGCCAGCAGGACCCTCGGACGAGGCTACACCTTC. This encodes CASRTLGRGYTF.

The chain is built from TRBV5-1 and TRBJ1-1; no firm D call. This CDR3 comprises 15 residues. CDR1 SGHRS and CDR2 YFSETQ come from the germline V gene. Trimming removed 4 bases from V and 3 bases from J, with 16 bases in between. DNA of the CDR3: TGCGCCAGCAGCGAGGCCCCCCGGAGTGACACTGAAGCTTTCTTT. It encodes CASSEAPRSDTEAFF.